The sequence of this T cell receptor beta chain was determined in a study of identical twins. Overall study results and limits: The abundant beta clonotypes from cord blood had fewer insertions, and memory repertoires had none of this.

TCRdb reanalysed the 5' RACE reads using MiXCR and keeps one entry per CDR3 protein. The sample has 300,000 to 400,000 distinct CDR3 sequences, around 12% seen once. Germline V gives CDR1 MRHNA, CDR2 SNTAGT. The CDR3 is 19 residues long. V lost 6 bases to trimming and J lost 0 bases, with 26 bases between them. This clonotype was seen a handful of times. Its target is not known. Among all donors, each was a healthy Caucasian. The same data also went into a second study, on yellow fever vaccine responses in identical twins. That investigation notes: Reportedly, the T cell response mounted by twins to vaccine seemed partly convergent, partly personalized.

This receptor was obtained from a woman between 18 and 30 years old in good health. The chain is built from TRBV6-4 and TRBJ1-1; tentatively, D is TRBD1 (6 bases). Sequenced input: CD8+ T cells sorted from blood. The CDR3 nucleotides are TGTGCCAGCAGGACATTGATCCGGGACACCCCTGAGATGAACACTGAAGCTTTCTTT. Translated, it gives CASRTLIRDTPEMNTEAFF.